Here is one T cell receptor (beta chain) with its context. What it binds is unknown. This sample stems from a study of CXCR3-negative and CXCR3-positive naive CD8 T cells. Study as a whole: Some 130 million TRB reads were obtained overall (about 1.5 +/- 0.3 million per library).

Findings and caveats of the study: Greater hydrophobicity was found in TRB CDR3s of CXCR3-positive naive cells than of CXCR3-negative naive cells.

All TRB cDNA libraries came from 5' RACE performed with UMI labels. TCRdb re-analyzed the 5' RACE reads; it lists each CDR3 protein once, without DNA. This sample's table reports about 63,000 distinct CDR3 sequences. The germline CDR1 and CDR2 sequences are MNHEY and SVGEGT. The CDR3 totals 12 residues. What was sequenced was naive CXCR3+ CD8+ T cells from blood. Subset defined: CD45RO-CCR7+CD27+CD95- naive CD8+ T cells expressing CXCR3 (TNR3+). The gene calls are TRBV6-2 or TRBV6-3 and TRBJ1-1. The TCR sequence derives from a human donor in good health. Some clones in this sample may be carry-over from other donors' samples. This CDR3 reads CASTDLPTEAFF.